Detailed here is one TCR beta chain. Clinical history as reported by participants underpinned cohort assignment. Those designated as exposed participants met a COVID-19 case within 2 weeks before study entry. The data are from a study of blood T cell repertoires in COVID-19. Some clones are missing from TCRdb's copy, which holds only in-frame ones; the method was immunoSEQ multiplex PCR. The data hold some 190,000 clones, with around 83% observed a single time. The V segment lost 12 bases and the J segment 5 bases; nucleotides outside the gene matches: 11. The CDR3 consists of 14 residues. The V gene's germline CDR1 is KGHDR and CDR2 SFDVKD.

This chain connects TRBV24-1 to TRBJ2-5, with 10 bases identical to TRBD1. Material: PBMCs or T cells enriched from blood (not recorded which). The TCR originated in a woman aged 30 to 39 who had been exposed to COVID-19. CDR3 bases: TGTGCCGGCCTTCGGGACAGGGGAAAGGAGACCCAGTACTTC. Protein sequence: CAGLRDRGKETQYF.